Described below is a single TCR beta chain sequence and its context. This clone has a single count. The clone's antigen remains unknown. Base quality data are lacking; no much larger clone is found one base away. This entry comes from a study of cytomegalovirus exposure and HLA in healthy donors (dated by TCRdb to the late 2010s). About the study as a whole: A later analysis indicated that the 95 to 150 validation repertoires were generated on the platform also employed for the 666 repertoires of the first cohort. The study aimed to test whether signatures of past pathogen exposure could be identified by cataloging public T cell receptors. In addition to the first cohort of 666 subjects, a separate validation cohort of about 120 different subjects was used. The study combined high-throughput TCR immunosequencing, statistical association of individual TCRs with disease status, and machine learning to predict cytomegalovirus infection status. Points the paper makes about the study in general: While some public TCRs were present in many individuals, most TCR sequences turned up only very rarely across donors. The classifier was reported to diagnose cytomegalovirus status with high specificity and sensitivity in both the original cohort and the validation cohort. It was suggested by the authors that the approach could potentially be generalized to other disease states and immunological phenotypes. A later analysis had no HLA typing for the validation cohort, so co-occurrence there was scored across all 110 or so repertoires. The study listed 150 to 200 TCR beta chains as associated with cytomegalovirus. Of the cluster scores, approximately 95% were above 0 in a later analysis, which found that TCRs clustered in the first cohort also tended to co-occur in the 120 or so validation repertoires. Three of the identified cytomegalovirus-associated TCR beta chains were confirmed in vitro to be specific for cytomegalovirus antigens.

Preparation of the library involved the immunoSEQ multiplex PCR assay. Per the source publication's procedure: A statistical classification framework was developed to diagnose cytomegalovirus status using the catalog of TCR beta chain sequences. This immuneACCESS table, as held by TCRdb, lists in-frame sequences with V and J called but not all clones. Of the missing ones, under half trace to an unresolved V gene in checked studies; the others have no known cause. V and J calls and clone size are copied from that table; D and trimming were computed from the DNA. The sample contains some 77,000 clones, roughly 94% of them found a single time. Clones ranked in the top ten supply 1.4% of the sample. Separate from the approximately 700-subject first cohort, the validation cohort of about 110 subjects was the group to which the donors belonged. The germline V gene (reference sequence) provides CDR1 GTSNPN and CDR2 SVGIG. V and J lose 2 bases and 4 bases, and a span of 8 bases separates them. CDR3 length: 13 amino acids, cysteine to phenylalanine. The DNA shown is the 39-base CDR3, in frame from base 1.

The TCR sequence derives from a man between 18 and 35 years old in good health and CMV-seropositive. The specimen was PBMCs. The chain is assembled from TRBV30 and TRBJ2-2; the D gene is perhaps TRBD1, on 6 matching bases. For the CDR3, the sequence is CAWSRGGTGELFF. In nucleotides, the sequence is TGTGCCTGGAGTAGAGGGGGCACCGGGGAGCTGTTTTTT.